This T cell receptor (beta chain) was identified in a study of blood T cell repertoires in COVID-19 (dated by TCRdb to the early 2020s). Some background on the complete study: Samples covering the acute and convalescent phases of COVID-19 were provided by collaborators in the United States, Italy and Spain. The sample metadata nearly always contained a de-identified subject ID, COVID-19 status, age in years and sex. Where HLA class I and class II types were available, the types were taken from metadata supplied by the sample provider, not from assay-based typing. The dataset comprised deeply sampled blood TCRbeta repertoires from subjects exposed to, actively infected with, or recovered from COVID-19. The prospective study material was composed of cDNA or gDNA derived from T cells, B-cell-depleted T cells, or PBMCs. The repertoires were released in a freely available public database intended as a resource for research on the immune response to SARS-CoV-2. The samples were drawn from two sources: the first 160 participants of the ongoing ImmuneRACE study, and 1,200 or so subjects contributed by 6 global collaborators. What the research found in general, with its limitations: How much clinical and demographic metadata was included differed by source and by participant, and the metadata was provided uncurated.

As concerns this clone: Its antigen is unknown. It has no much larger one-base neighbor in the sample; base qualities were not kept.

Collaborating institutions collected whole blood in K2EDTA tubes following their own protocols. For TCRbeta analysis, collaborators shipped samples as frozen whole blood, isolated PBMCs, or DNA extracted from either of those sample types. Via the germline V gene, CDR1 is SGHTA and CDR2 FQGNSA. Including cysteine and phenylalanine, the CDR3 has 15 amino acids. Only the CDR3 DNA stays, 45 bases, in frame from base 1. Compared with germline, V lacks 5 bases and J lacks 5 bases; bases without a gene match: 6. TCRbeta CDR3 regions were amplified from genomic DNA by means of the immunoSEQ Assay, a bias-controlled multiplex PCR. Per the original workflow: The number of nucleated cells in each sample was estimated by amplification of reference gene primers within the assay. Sequence reads were collapsed and filtered to measure the absolute abundance of every unique TCRbeta CDR3 rearrangement. Productive Simpson clonality was computed per sample as the square root of Simpson's diversity index over productive rearrangements. TCRdb limited this immuneACCESS table to in-frame rearrangements with V and J called. A share of clones is missing; checked studies link under half to unresolved V genes, and the rest is unexplained. D and trimming come from the DNA, and the V and J calls and clone size come from that table. The sample data list 130,000 or so clones, and 80% of these were observed just once. Around 25% of the sample is taken by the ten largest.

Sequencing used peripheral blood. This chain joins TRBV7-2 to TRBJ2-1; 10 central nucleotides agree with TRBD2. This sequence originates from a human donor in a cohort sampled during active COVID-19. The DNA is TGTGCCAGCAGCCCGGCTAGCGGGAGCCACAATGAGCAGTTCTTC. Its translation reads: CASSPASGSHNEQFF.